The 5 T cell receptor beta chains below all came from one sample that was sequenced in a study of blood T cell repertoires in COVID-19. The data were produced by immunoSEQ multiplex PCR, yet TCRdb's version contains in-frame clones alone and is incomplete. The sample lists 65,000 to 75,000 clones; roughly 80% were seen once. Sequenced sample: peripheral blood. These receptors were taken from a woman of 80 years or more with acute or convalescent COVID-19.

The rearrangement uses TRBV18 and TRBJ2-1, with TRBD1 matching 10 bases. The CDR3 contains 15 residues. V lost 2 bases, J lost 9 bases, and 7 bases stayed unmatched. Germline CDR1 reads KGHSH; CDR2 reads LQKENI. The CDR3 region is CASSPIDRGLSEQFF. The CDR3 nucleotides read TGTGCCAGCTCACCAATAGACAGGGGGCTTAGTGAGCAGTTCTTC.

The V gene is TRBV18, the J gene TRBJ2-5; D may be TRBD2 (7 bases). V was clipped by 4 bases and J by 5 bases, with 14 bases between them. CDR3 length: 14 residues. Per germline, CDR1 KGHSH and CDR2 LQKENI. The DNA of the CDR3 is TGTGCCAGCTCACGCCTACAGGGAGGGGAGACCCAGTACTTC. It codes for CASSRLQGGETQYF.

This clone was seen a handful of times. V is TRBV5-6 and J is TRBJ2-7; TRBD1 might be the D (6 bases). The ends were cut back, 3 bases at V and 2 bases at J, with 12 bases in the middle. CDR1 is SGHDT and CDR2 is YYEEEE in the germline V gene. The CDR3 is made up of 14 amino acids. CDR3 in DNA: TGTGCCAGCAGCTCAACAGGGCTAGCCTACGAGCAGTACTTC. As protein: CASSSTGLAYEQYF.

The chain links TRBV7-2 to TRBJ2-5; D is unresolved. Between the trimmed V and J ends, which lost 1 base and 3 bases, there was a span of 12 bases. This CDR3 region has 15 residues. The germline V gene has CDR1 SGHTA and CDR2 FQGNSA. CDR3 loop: CASSLVSAIEETQYF. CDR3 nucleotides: TGTGCCAGCAGCTTAGTATCCGCTATCGAAGAGACCCAGTACTTC.

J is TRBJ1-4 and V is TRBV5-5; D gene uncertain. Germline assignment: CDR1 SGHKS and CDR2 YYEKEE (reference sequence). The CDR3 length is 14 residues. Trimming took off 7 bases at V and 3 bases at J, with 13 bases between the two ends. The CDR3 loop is CASALELSNEKLFF. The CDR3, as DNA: TGTGCCAGCGCTCTCGAGCTATCTAATGAAAAACTGTTTTTT.